This T cell receptor beta chain was captured by sequencing in a study of identical twins (TCRdb year 2016). A note on the overall study: TCR alpha and beta repertoires from monozygotic twins, unrelated adults of various ages and cord blood were deep-sequenced to test whether fetal clonotypes persist. To rule out contamination, replicate twin experiments were performed at different times with different library preparation protocols. What the study reported, not specific to this receptor: Zero-insertion analyses could be partly confounded by invariant T cells such as MAIT and iNKT, although diverse VJ usage argued against such confounding for most clonotypes. The excess sharing between twins in beta out-of-frame sequences was weaker because fewer shared sequences reduced the signal-to-noise ratio. Because the same donors could not be followed over many years, the conclusions depended on cross-sectional statistical analysis. Compared with coincidental sharing between unrelated individuals, an excess of low generation-probability sequences was observed among out-of-frame TCR alpha sequences shared between twins. In monozygotic twins, out-of-frame TCR alpha sharing was systematically underestimated by recombination models, although the models agreed with sharing between unrelated individuals. Abundant cord blood beta clonotypes had fewer insertions, young adult naive repertoires showed a similar but weaker trend, and memory repertoires showed no such trend.

The library was prepared using 5' RACE. TCRdb lists the instrument as Illumina HiSeq 2000. A universal primer binding site was added through template switching, and the final cDNA carried a unique molecular identifier so that TCR cDNA molecules could be counted accurately. First-strand cDNA for TCR alpha and beta chains was synthesized from specific primers in the conserved constant-segment region. Each cDNA library was double barcoded, with a SMART-Mk sample barcode plus Illumina barcodes, to control for contamination. Two successive PCR steps introduced TruSeq adapter sequences along with Illumina sample barcodes. The Illumina HiSeq platform was used with custom primers to sequence TCR alpha and beta cDNA libraries. Concerning the study's data processing: Raw reads were processed with MiGEC to extract unique molecular identifiers, and MiXCR was used to determine CDR3 positions. For each individual, recombination models were inferred using an EM algorithm with the repgenHMM and IGoR tools. The analysis of shared clonotypes was done with the tcR package in R, with sharing normalized by the product of cloneset sizes. Out-of-frame nonproductive sequences were analyzed to study raw recombination free of thymic and clonal selection effects. The public reads were quality trimmed at Q25 with fastp and then assembled into clones with MiXCR by TCRdb, keeping productive beta chains. Rows matching on CDR3 protein sequence are summarized as one entry with the most common DNA and genes. For this entry, the V and J calls and clone size follow TCRdb and not the study's own pipeline. For this sample there are about 790,000 distinct CDR3 sequences; 18% appear just once. The ten largest clones add up to around 13% of the sample.

In regard to this clonotype: No cognate antigen has been identified for it. One base away there is no much larger clone; base qualities are not given.

All donors were healthy Caucasians. Three pairs of female monozygotic twins, all aged about 18 to 29 years, made up the twin cohort. The RNA used for TCR libraries was isolated from peripheral blood mononuclear cells. The sample also formed part of further work on T cells expressing NK-cell markers. The second source states: TCR beta-chain repertoires were profiled in sorted CD3+CD56+NKG2C+, CD3+CD56+NKG2C- and CD3+CD56-NKG2C+ T-cell subsets from eight donors. Among the eight sequenced donors, only one was HCMV-seronegative, while the other seven were HCMV-seropositive. To restrict sorting to alphabetaTCR-expressing T cells, an anti-gammadeltaTCR antibody was added in several experiments. For 5 or 6 donors, the dominant CD3+CD56+NKG2C+ clonotypes were among the top 10 CD8+ clonotypes and accounted for about 1.0-7.5% of CD8+ T cells. Those dominant clonotypes were again the most abundant among CD3+CD56-NKG2C+ cells in a few donors, at 28.3-60.1%. It remained unclear whether the expanded NKG2C-expressing T cell clones were specific for HCMV antigens. The eight sequenced donors were randomly selected healthy volunteers, three men and five women. To determine HCMV serostatus, a commercial ELISA kit was used to detect HCMV-specific IgG in serum. For roughly six donors, bulk peripheral blood T-cell repertoires were additionally sequenced from unsorted PBMC. MIGEC handled demultiplexing of the reads and grouping by UMI, while MiTCR was used to assemble and quantify clonotypes. To exclude erroneous sequences, any TCR cDNA sequence not supported by at least two reads was discarded. Downstream repertoire analysis used the tcR package, and clonotypes were matched across fractions by CDR3 nucleotide sequence plus V segment. Antigen specificity was annotated against VDJdb with VDJmatch, allowing one amino acid substitution in CDR3.

Sample: PBMCs. This TCR came from a woman under 30 in good health.

Here is the DNA: TGCAGCGTTGCTGTGGCGTACACTGAAGCTTTCTTT. It encodes CSVAVAYTEAFF. This sequence uses TRBV29-1 and TRBJ1-1; the D gene cannot be named for sure. The CDR3 spans 12 residues, from the cysteine through the phenylalanine. Only the CDR3 part of the read is kept: 36 bases, read in frame from the first base. V was cut back by 4 bases and J by 3 bases, leaving a gap of 9 bases between them. From the germline V gene, CDR1 is SQVTM and CDR2 is ANQGSEA.